This T cell receptor beta chain was observed in a study of T cells in Graves' hyperthyroidism and ophthalmopathy (dated 2019 in TCRdb). Some background on the complete study: Peripheral blood samples were taken at initial diagnosis, before any treatment was given. To identify distinguishing TCR V-J signatures, a discovery cohort of 90 to 100 patients was used, comprising under 45 with Graves' ophthalmopathy and around 57 with stable Graves' hyperthyroidism. Whether ophthalmopathy could be predicted prospectively was tested in an independent validation cohort made up of under 20 hyperthyroidism patients plus 17 patients who later progressed to ophthalmopathy. For training and testing, the 100 or so patients in the discovery cohort were randomly divided in a 7:3 ratio. The study also compared thyroid tissue and blood T-cell repertoires from roughly 6 Graves' hyperthyroidism patients. After blood sampling, hyperthyroidism patients were treated with methimazole at a starting dose of 30 mg daily, and ophthalmopathy patients were treated with high-dose intravenous methylprednisolone. The paper reports TCR Vbeta CDR3 sequencing of some 140 peripheral blood samples: approximately 43 ophthalmopathy, over 70 hyperthyroidism and roughly 17 progressor patients.

TCR beta CDR3 regions were amplified from RNA transcripts. The first round of RT-PCR for the TCR CDR3 was performed with the HTBI primer set and the Qiagen OneStep RT-PCR kit. Libraries were constructed in a second round of multiplex PCR, after which size selection and purification were carried out. The libraries were sequenced on an Illumina HiSeq2000 using paired-end 100 bp reads. The paper's processing steps were these. SOAPnuke was used to process the raw data, removing reads that contained adapters or uncalled bases, had a mean Phred below 15, or lacked an exact match to the constant primer or identifier. High-quality paired reads were merged using COPE v1.2.5, and each unique nucleotide sequence was defined as a clonotype. MiTCR v1.1 was used to align the clonotypes against IMGT TRBV, TRBD and TRBJ reference segments. The analysis included only V-J combinations with a frequency above 0.0001, which together covered roughly 99% of the repertoires. The TCS score was defined as F50 (clonal expansion) divided by E x V (chaos), with BLOSUM62-based TCRdist calculated between CDR3 peptides within each V-J. Welch's t-statistics and random forest reduced roughly 530 V-J features to 10 to 15, which were used in a naive Bayes classifier (R e1071). The public reads were reprocessed in TCRdb via fastp at Q25 and MiXCR, keeping in-frame beta chains. For every CDR3 protein sequence, its rows merge into one entry that carries the most common genes and DNA. The V and J calls, along with clone size, are taken from TCRdb and not from the paper's own processing. This sample holds around 350,000 distinct CDR3 sequences; about 18% were observed only once. The ten largest clonotypes hold about 3.7% of the sample.

Beyond this particular receptor, the publication reports: Sample size was not statistically predetermined, and blinding of investigators to group allocation was not performed. Most expanded thyroid clonotypes (frequency above 0.001) were also found in blood, which suggests that blood repertoires may mirror thyroid immune responses. In validation, the model predicted progression to ophthalmopathy a median of approximately 6.6 months before onset, with about 64% sensitivity and 72.22% specificity. A model built on a 13 V-J signature distinguished ophthalmopathy from stable hyperthyroidism, reaching 87.88% sensitivity and about 81% specificity in cross-validation and 80%/75% in testing.

Trimming costs V 3 bases and J 2 bases, and their ends lie 10 bases apart. The CDR3 numbers 14 residues from cysteine through phenylalanine. Only the CDR3 DNA is retained, 42 bases long and in frame from the first base. CDR1 and CDR2, looked up from the germline V gene, are SNHLY and FYNNEI. Stable Graves' hyperthyroidism was defined as the absence of progression to ophthalmopathy over 18 months of follow-up. The hyperthyroidism patients were between 18 and 65 years old and newly diagnosed, with a disease duration of less than 2 months. Exclusion was applied to patients with uncontrolled infections, other autoimmune diseases, pregnancy or lactation. Clinical symptoms, serum thyroxine and TRAb, thyroid ultrasound, and orbital computed tomography formed the basis for the diagnoses. Ficoll-Paque density gradient centrifugation was used to isolate PBMCs from 10 ml of fresh peripheral blood. Total RNA was extracted with Trizol reagent, and quality was checked on an Agilent 2100 Bioanalyzer.

This clonotype appeared many times. The antigen it recognizes is unknown. Per-nucleotide qualities are absent, and no much larger clonotype sits a single base away. The sequencing input was blood. This chain joins TRBV2 to TRBJ1-2, with an unclear D gene assignment. This clonotype originated in a woman under 30 with Graves' hyperthyroidism. The CDR3 in this case is CASSEIGRNYGYTF. Read as DNA, the sequence is TGTGCCAGCAGTGAGATTGGCAGGAACTATGGCTACACCTTC.